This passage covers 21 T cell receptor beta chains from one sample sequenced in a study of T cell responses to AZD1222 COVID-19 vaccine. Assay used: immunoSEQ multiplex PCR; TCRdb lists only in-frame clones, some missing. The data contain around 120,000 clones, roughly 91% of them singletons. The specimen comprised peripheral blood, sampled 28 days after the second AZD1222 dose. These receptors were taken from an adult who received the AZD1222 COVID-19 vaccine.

In DNA, the CDR3 is TGTGCCAGCAGCCAGAATCGGGGGGCACAATCTAACTATGGCTACACCTTC. It specifies CASSQNRGAQSNYGYTF. J is TRBJ1-2 and V is TRBV5-4, with D maybe TRBD1 (6 bases). The CDR3 sequence is 17 residues long. The V end was cut by 4 bases, the J end by 0 bases, with 19 bases between. Germline V gives CDR1 SGHNT, CDR2 YYREEE (reference sequence).

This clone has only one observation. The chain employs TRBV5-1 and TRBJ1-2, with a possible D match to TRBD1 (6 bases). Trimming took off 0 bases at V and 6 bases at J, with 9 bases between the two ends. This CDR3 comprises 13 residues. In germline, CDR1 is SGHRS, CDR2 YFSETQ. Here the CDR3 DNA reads TGCGCCAGCAGCTTGGCAGGGGTTGATGGCTACACCTTC. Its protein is CASSLAGVDGYTF. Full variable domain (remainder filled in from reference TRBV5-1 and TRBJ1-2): KAGVTQTPRYLIKTRGQQVTLSCSPISGHRSVSWYQQTPGQGLQFLFEYFSETQRNKGNFPGRFSGRQFSNSRSEMNVSTLELGDSALYLCASSLAGVDGYTFGSGTRLTVV.

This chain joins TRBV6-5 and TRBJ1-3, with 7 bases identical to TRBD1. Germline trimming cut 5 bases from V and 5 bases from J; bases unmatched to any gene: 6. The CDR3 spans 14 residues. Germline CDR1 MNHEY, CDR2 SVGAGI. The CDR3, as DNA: TGTGCCAGCAGTCCCGACAGGGACCGAAACACCATATATTTT. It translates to CASSPDRDRNTIYF.

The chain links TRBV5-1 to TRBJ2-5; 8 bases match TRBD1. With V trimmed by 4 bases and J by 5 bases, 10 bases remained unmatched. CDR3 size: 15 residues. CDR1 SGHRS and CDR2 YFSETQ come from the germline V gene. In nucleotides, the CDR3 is TGCGCCAGCAGCCTGACAGGGGCCGCTCCGGAGACCCAGTACTTC. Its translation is CASSLTGAAPETQYF.

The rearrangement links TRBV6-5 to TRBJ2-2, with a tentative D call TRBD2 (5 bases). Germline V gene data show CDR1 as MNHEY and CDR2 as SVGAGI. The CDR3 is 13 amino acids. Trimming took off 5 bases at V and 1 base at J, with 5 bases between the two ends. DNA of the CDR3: TGTGCCAGCAGTCGGGGGAACACCGGGGAGCTGTTTTTT. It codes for CASSRGNTGELFF.

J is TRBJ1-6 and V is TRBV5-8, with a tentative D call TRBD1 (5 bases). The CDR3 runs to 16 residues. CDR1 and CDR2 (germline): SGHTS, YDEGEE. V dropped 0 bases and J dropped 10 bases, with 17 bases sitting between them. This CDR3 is CASSLGGSREISPLHF. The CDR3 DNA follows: TGTGCCAGCAGCTTGGGGGGGAGCAGGGAGATCTCACCCCTCCACTTT.

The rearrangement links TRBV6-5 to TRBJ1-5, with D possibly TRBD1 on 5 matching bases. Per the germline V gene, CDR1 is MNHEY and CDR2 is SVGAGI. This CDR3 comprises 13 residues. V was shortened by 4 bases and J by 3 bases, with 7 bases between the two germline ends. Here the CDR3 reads CASSWGVNQPQHF. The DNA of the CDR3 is TGTGCCAGCAGTTGGGGCGTCAATCAGCCCCAGCATTTT.

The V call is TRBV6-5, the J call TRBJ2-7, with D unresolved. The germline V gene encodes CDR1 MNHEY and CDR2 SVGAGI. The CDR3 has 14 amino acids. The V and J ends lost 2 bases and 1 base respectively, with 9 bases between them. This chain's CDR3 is CASSYTTSSYEQYF. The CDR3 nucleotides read TGTGCCAGCAGTTACACCACAAGTTCCTACGAGCAGTACTTC.

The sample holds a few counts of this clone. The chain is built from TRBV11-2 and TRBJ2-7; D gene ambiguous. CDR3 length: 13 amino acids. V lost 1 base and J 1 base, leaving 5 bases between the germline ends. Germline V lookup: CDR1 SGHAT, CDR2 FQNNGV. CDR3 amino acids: CASSLGSSYEQYF. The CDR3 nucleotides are TGTGCCAGCAGCTTAGGCTCATCCTACGAGCAGTACTTC.

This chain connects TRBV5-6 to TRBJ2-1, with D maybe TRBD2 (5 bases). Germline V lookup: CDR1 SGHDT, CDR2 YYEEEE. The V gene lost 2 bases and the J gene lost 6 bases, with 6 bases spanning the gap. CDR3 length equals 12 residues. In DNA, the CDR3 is TGTGCCAGCAGCTTCAGCGGCAATGAGCAGTTCTTC. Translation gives CASSFSGNEQFF.

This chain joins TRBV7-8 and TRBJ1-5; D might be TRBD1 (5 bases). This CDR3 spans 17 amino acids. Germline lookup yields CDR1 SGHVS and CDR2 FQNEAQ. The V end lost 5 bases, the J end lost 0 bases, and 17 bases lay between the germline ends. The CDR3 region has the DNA TGTGCCAGCAGCCCAATCTCAGGACACGTTAGCAATCAGCCCCAGCATTTT. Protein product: CASSPISGHVSNQPQHF. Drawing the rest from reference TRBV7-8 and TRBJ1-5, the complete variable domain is GAGVSQSPRYKVAKRGQDVALRCDPISGHVSLFWYQQALGQGPEFLTYFQNEAQLDKSGLPSDRFFAERPEGSVSTLKIQRTQQEDSAVYLCASSPISGHVSNQPQHFGDGTRLSIL.

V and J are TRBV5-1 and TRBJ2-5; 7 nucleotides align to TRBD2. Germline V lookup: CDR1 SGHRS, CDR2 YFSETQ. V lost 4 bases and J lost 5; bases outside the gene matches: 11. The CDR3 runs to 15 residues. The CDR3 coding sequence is TGCGCCAGCAGCCGAGGTGCTAGCGGTCCCGAGACCCAGTACTTC. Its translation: CASSRGASGPETQYF.

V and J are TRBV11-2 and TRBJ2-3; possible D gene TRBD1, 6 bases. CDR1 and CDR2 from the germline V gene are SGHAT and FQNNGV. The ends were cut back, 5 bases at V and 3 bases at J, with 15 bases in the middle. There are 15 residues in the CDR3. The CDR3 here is CASSLGGWGTDTQYF. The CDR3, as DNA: TGTGCCAGCAGCCTAGGGGGATGGGGGACAGATACGCAGTATTTT.

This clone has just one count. The chain's CDR3 is CASSDTGESTPEELFF. DNA for the CDR3: TGTGCCAGTAGCGACACCGGGGAGTCAACACCGGAGGAGCTGTTTTTT. The V and J genes are TRBV19 and TRBJ2-2; possible D gene TRBD2, 5 bases. Germline V CDR1 and CDR2: LNHDA, SQIVND (reference sequence). V lost 6 bases and J lost 10, with 24 bases in between. The CDR3 totals 16 residues.

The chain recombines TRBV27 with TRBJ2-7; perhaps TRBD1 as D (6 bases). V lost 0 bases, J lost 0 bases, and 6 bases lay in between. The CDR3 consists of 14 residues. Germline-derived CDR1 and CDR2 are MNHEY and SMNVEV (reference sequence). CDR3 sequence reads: CASSLSDSSYEQYF. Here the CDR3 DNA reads TGTGCCAGCAGTTTATCGGACAGCTCCTACGAGCAGTACTTC.

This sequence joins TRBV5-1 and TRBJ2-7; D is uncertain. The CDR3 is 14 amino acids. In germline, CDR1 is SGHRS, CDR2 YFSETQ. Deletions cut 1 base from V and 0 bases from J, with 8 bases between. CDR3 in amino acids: CASSLTVSSYEQYF. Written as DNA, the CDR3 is TGCGCCAGCAGCTTGACAGTGAGCTCCTACGAGCAGTACTTC.

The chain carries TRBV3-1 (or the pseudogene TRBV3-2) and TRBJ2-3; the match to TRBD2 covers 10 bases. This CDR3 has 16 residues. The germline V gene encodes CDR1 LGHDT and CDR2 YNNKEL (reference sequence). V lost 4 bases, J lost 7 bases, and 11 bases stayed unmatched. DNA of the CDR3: TGTGCCAGCAGCCCCCCGTGGAGCGGGGGGGTGAATACGCAGTATTTT. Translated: CASSPPWSGGVNTQYF.

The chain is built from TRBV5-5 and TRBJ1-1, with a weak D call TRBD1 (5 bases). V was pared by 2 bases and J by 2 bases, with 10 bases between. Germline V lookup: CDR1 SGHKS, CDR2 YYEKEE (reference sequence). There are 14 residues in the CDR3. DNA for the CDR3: TGTGCCAGCAGCTTAGAGGGACTCAACACTGAAGCTTTCTTT. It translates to CASSLEGLNTEAFF.

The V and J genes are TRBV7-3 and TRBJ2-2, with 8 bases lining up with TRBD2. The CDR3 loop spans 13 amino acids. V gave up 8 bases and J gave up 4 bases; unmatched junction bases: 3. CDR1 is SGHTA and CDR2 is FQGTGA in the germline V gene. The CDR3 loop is CASGLAPTGELFF. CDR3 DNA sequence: TGTGCCAGCGGACTAGCCCCCACCGGGGAGCTGTTTTTT.

The CDR3 coding sequence is TGCGCCAGCAGCTTGGGGGCGGGGGTCATCAACTATGGCTACACCTTC. Its translation is CASSLGAGVINYGYTF. The chain joins TRBV5-1 to TRBJ1-2, with D possibly TRBD1 on 5 matching bases. Trimming left V 0 bases short and J 2 bases short, with 14 bases between. The germline V gene has CDR1 SGHRS and CDR2 YFSETQ. The CDR3 totals 16 residues.

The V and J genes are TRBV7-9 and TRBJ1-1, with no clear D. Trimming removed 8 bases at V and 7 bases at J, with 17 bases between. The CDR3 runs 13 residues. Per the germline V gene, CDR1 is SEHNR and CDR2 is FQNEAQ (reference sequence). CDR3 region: CASSPANQGEAFF. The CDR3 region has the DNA TGTGCCAGCTCACCGGCAAATCAAGGTGAAGCTTTCTTT. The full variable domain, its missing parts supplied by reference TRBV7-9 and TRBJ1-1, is DTGVSQNPRHKITKRGQNVTFRCDPISEHNRLYWYRQTLGQGPEFLTYFQNEAQLEKSRLLSDRFSAERPKGSFSTLEIQRTEQGDSAMYLCASSPANQGEAFFGQGTRLTVV.